This is a list of T cell receptor beta chains from one sample in a study of identical twins. Via MiXCR, TCRdb re-called the 5' RACE reads, giving one row per CDR3 protein. Among about 200,000 distinct CDR3 sequences listed, 6.5% to 8.5% were seen once. In addition, the sample was reused for a study of yellow fever vaccine responses in identical twins.

The source material was memory (CD45RO+) T cells sorted from blood. Receptor source: a woman between 18 and 29 years old in good health. The CDR3 runs from the conserved cysteine through the conserved F or W. A D gene is named only where the DNA matches it firmly. Rows may omit the clone size; those that give it use once, few, many or a size class.

few | . | TRBJ2-3 | TRBV11-3 | 13 | TGTGCCAGCAGCTCACTGGTCACAGATACGCAGTATTTT | CASSSLVTDTQYF
many | . | TRBJ2-7 | TRBV7-9 | 12 | TGTGCCAGCAGCTTAAGTTGGGATGAGCAGTACTTC | CASSLSWDEQYF
few | TRBD1 | TRBJ2-7 | TRBV25-1 | 16 | TGTGCCAGCAGTGGTCGGACAGGGGGCTACTCCTACGAGCAGTACTTC | CASSGRTGGYSYEQYF
many | TRBD2 | TRBJ2-5 | TRBV3-1 | 15 | TGTGCCAGCAGCCTAGGCCAGCGGGGGCAAGAGACCCAGTACTTC | CASSLGQRGQETQYF
few | TRBD2 | TRBJ2-7 | TRBV6-5 | 19 | TGTGCCAGCAGTTCCCTTACCCTTTTTACTAGCGGGAGGTCCCACGAGCAGTACTTC | CASSSLTLFTSGRSHEQYF
. | TRBD2 | TRBJ2-3 | TRBV12-3/TRBV12-4 | 18 | TGTGCCTTCAGTTGGTTGCTAGCGGGGGGTTACCGCACAGATACGCAGTATTTT | CAFSWLLAGGYRTDTQYF
many | . | TRBJ1-5 | TRBV27 | 14 | TGTGCCAGCAGTTTCGGACAGACCAATCAGCCCCAGCATTTT | CASSFGQTNQPQHF
few | TRBD2 | TRBJ2-5 | TRBV20-1 | 15 | TGCAGTGCTGGCGAACTAGCGGGGGGCCAAGAGACCCAGTACTTC | CSAGELAGGQETQYF
many | . | TRBJ1-3 | TRBV12-3/TRBV12-4 | 14 | TGTGCCAGCAGTTGGGGGGCCTCTGGAAACACCATATATTTT | CASSWGASGNTIYF
. | . | TRBJ2-3 | TRBV10-3 | 14 | TGTGCCACCCAAACTAGCCCGGGCACAGATACGCAGTATTTT | CATQTSPGTDTQYF
few | TRBD2 | TRBJ2-7 | TRBV13 | 15 | TGTGCCAGCAGCTTACAGCCTAGCGGGGCTAGGGAGCAGTACTTC | CASSLQPSGAREQYF
few | . | TRBJ2-1 | TRBV6-5 | 13 | TGTGCCAGCAGTTCAACGGAGCAGAGGGAGCAGTTCTTC | CASSSTEQREQFF
. | TRBD2 | TRBJ2-2 | TRBV15 | 17 | TGTGCCACCAGCAGACCGCCAGCGGGGATGAACACCGGGGAGCTGTTTTTT | CATSRPPAGMNTGELFF
few | TRBD2 | TRBJ2-1 | TRBV5-1 | 14 | TGCGCCAGCAGCGGAGGAGCGGGGGCCGGTGAGCAGTTCTTC | CASSGGAGAGEQFF
few | . | TRBJ1-1 | TRBV29-1 | 14 | TGCAGCGTTGATCCGACAGGACGCAACACTGAAGCTTTCTTT | CSVDPTGRNTEAFF
. | . | TRBJ2-7 | TRBV6-5 | 15 | TGTGCCAGCAGTTCCCCCAGGAAAAACTCCTACGAGCAGTACTTC | CASSSPRKNSYEQYF
. | . | TRBJ2-5 | TRBV7-8 | 13 | TGTGCCAGCAGCTTAAGCTACGGGGAGACCCAGTACTTC | CASSLSYGETQYF
many | . | TRBJ2-7 | TRBV5-1 | 14 | TGCGCCAGCAGCTTGGGGGACACATCCTACGAGCAGTACTTC | CASSLGDTSYEQYF
few | TRBD1 | TRBJ2-7 | TRBV18 | 14 | TGTGCCAGCTCACCTACGACAGGGGAATACGAGCAGTACTTC | CASSPTTGEYEQYF
few | . | TRBJ2-1 | TRBV28 | 15 | TGTGCCAGCACCCAGGGAGGCACCAGACAAAATGAGCAGTTCTTC | CASTQGGTRQNEQFF
few | . | TRBJ2-7 | TRBV27 | 16 | TGTGCCAGCAGACGAACCGGGACAGACCCGGGGGGGGAGCAGTACTTC | CASRRTGTDPGGEQYF
many | . | TRBJ1-5 | TRBV7-2 | 13 | TGTGCCAGCAGCCTCACGTCGTACCAGCCCCAGCATTTT | CASSLTSYQPQHF
many | TRBD2 | TRBJ2-1 | TRBV5-1 | 16 | TGCGCCAGCAGCTTGGGGGGACTAGACCCCTACAATGAGCAGTTCTTC | CASSLGGLDPYNEQFF
many | TRBD2 | TRBJ2-1 | TRBV6-1 | 13 | TGTGCCAGCAGCGGACTAGAGGGCAATGAGCAGTTCTTC | CASSGLEGNEQFF
. | . | TRBJ1-1 | TRBV20-1 | 15 | TGCAGTGCTAGACCCAGACGTCGAGGGAACACTGAAGCTTTCTTT | CSARPRRRGNTEAFF
few | . | TRBJ2-3 | TRBV4-2 | 15 | TGTGCCAGCAGCCAAGCCGTACTAGGGACAGATACGCAGTATTTT | CASSQAVLGTDTQYF
many | TRBD2 | TRBJ2-3 | TRBV18 | 15 | TGTGCCAGCTCACCCACAGGACTAGCCCCAGATACGCAGTATTTT | CASSPTGLAPDTQYF
many | . | TRBJ2-7 | TRBV20-1 | 13 | TGCAGTGCTGAGACGGGACAAGCCTACGAGCAGTACTTC | CSAETGQAYEQYF